What follows is one T cell receptor beta chain and its context. The data stem from a study of shared clonotypes between healthy human individuals. The table came from immunoSEQ multiplex PCR; TCRdb's copy has only in-frame clones and leaves some out. The data show millions of clones, more than 90% seen once. Looked up from germline, CDR1 is SGHNT and CDR2 is YYREEE (reference sequence). V was pared by 4 bases and J by 3 bases, with 17 bases between. The CDR3 runs 15 residues. This clonotype originated in a man aged 18 to 35 in good health. J is TRBJ2-7 and V is TRBV5-4, with D possibly being TRBD2 (6 bases). Input material: naive CD4+ T cells sorted from blood. Subset noted: CD45RA+ positively selected. CDR3 bases: TGTGCCAGCAGCCCGTCCGGGGGAAGGGGCTACGAGCAGTACTTC. Translated, it gives CASSPSGGRGYEQYF.